This is a list of T cell receptor beta chains from one sample in a study of T cells in Graves' hyperthyroidism and ophthalmopathy. TCRdb fed the multiplex PCR reads into MiXCR, producing one record per CDR3 protein. This sample has around 600,000 distinct CDR3 sequences, with 14% found just once. The specimen sequenced was blood. The receptors derive from a young woman with Graves' ophthalmopathy. Each CDR3 is given with its conserved first and last residue. A D gene is named only where the DNA matches it firmly. Some rows mark clone size as missing; the rest say once, few, many or name a class of expanded clone.

clone_size j_call d_call v_call cdr3_aa cdr3_nt
few TRBJ1-2 . TRBV19 CASSLFTDAYGYTF TGTGCCAGTAGTCTTTTTACGGATGCTTATGGCTACACCTTC
. TRBJ2-2 . TRBV7-3 CASSLVPNTGELFF TGTGCCAGCAGCTTAGTACCGAACACCGGGGAGCTGTTTTTT
. TRBJ2-1 . TRBV28 CASIKDRSSYNEQFF TGTGCCAGCATTAAAGACAGAAGCTCCTACAATGAGCAGTTCTTC
many TRBJ2-7 TRBD2 TRBV7-9 CASSLARREVQYF TGTGCCAGCAGCTTAGCGCGGCGGGAGGTGCAGTACTTC
few TRBJ2-2 TRBD1 TRBV19 CASARTGGHGELFF TGTGCCAGTGCCCGGACAGGGGGCCACGGGGAGCTGTTTTTT
. TRBJ2-7 . TRBV27 CASSLEGGFPYEQYF TGTGCCAGCAGTTTGGAGGGAGGATTCCCCTACGAGCAGTACTTC
many TRBJ2-5 . TRBV29-1 CSVDPAQETQYF TGCAGCGTTGATCCCGCCCAAGAGACCCAGTACTTC
many TRBJ2-3 . TRBV30 CAWTGDFADTQYF TGTGCCTGGACAGGGGATTTTGCAGATACGCAGTATTTT
. TRBJ2-5 . TRBV6-4 CASSDFPRVLFPGETQYF TGTGCCAGCAGTGATTTCCCCCGGGTTTTGTTTCCGGGTGAGACCCAGTACTTC
many TRBJ2-3 . TRBV10-3 CAISELGTSTDTQYF TGTGCCATCAGTGAGTTGGGGACGAGCACAGATACGCAGTATTTT
many TRBJ2-5 . TRBV28 CASSLWRDGETQYF TGTGCCAGCAGTTTGTGGAGGGATGGAGAGACCCAGTACTTC
many TRBJ1-4 . TRBV28 CASSGEKPNEKLFF TGTGCCAGCAGCGGGGAAAAACCTAATGAAAAACTGTTTTTT
many TRBJ2-1 TRBD1 TRBV27 CASRTLTGTGITSSEQFF TGTGCCAGCAGAACCCTTACGGGGACAGGGATCACCTCAAGCGAGCAGTTCTTC
few TRBJ2-2 . TRBV6-1 CASSGLAPNTGELFF TGTGCCAGCAGTGGGCTAGCTCCAAACACCGGGGAGCTGTTTTTT
. TRBJ1-3 . TRBV7-2 CASSQKSMGLSGNTIYF TGTGCCAGCAGCCAAAAGTCAATGGGGCTCTCTGGAAACACCATATATTTT
. TRBJ2-4 . TRBV7-9 CASSLGITKNIQYF TGTGCCAGCAGCTTGGGGATAACCAAAAACATTCAGTACTTC
many TRBJ2-3 . TRBV28 CASSLHREYADTQYF TGTGCCAGCAGTTTACATCGGGAGTATGCAGATACGCAGTATTTT
few TRBJ2-7 . TRBV7-9 CASSLGGLASSYEQYF TGTGCCAGCAGCTTAGGTGGCCTAGCGTCCTCCTACGAGCAGTACTTC
few TRBJ2-2 . TRBV6-5 CASSYDGGTEDTGELFF TGTGCCAGCAGTTACGATGGGGGGACAGAAGACACCGGGGAGCTGTTTTTT
many TRBJ2-1 . TRBV18 CASSHKRNQQYNEQFF TGTGCCAGCTCGCACAAGCGGAACCAACAATACAATGAGCAGTTCTTC
few TRBJ2-3 TRBD1 TRBV3-1 CASSRQGSSTDTQYF TGTGCCAGCAGCCGACAGGGCTCTAGCACAGATACGCAGTATTTT
many TRBJ2-3 TRBD2 TRBV10-3 CAISASGSSTDTQYF TGTGCCATCAGTGCAAGCGGGAGTAGCACAGATACGCAGTATTTT
many TRBJ2-4 . TRBV18 CASSPSPGIAKNIQYF TGTGCCAGCTCACCATCCCCGGGCATAGCCAAAAACATTCAGTACTTC
. TRBJ1-6 . TRBV13 CASSLLGGPPNSPLHF TGTGCCAGCAGCTTATTGGGCGGGCCTCCTAATTCACCCCTCCACTTT